This T cell receptor (beta chain) stems from a study of early T cells in non-severe SARS-CoV-2 infection. TCRdb re-called the 5' RACE reads with MiXCR, one entry per CDR3 protein. Of about 63,000 distinct CDR3 sequences in the sample, 10% to 15% were seen once. This clonotype appeared many times. Germline-derived CDR1 and CDR2 are LGHDT and YNNKEL (reference sequence). The CDR3 contains 17 residues. Trimming removed 3 bases at V and 1 base at J, with 17 bases between. The source material was whole blood. The chain has TRBV3-1 and TRBJ2-3; D is tentatively TRBD1 or TRBD2 (6 bases each). This clonotype originated in an adult who was a healthcare worker with PCR-confirmed SARS-CoV-2 infection or an uninfected control (not recorded which). CDR3 residues: CASSQRTAPGGTDTQYF. The CDR3 coding sequence is TGTGCCAGCAGCCAGAGGACAGCTCCGGGGGGCACAGATACGCAGTATTTT.